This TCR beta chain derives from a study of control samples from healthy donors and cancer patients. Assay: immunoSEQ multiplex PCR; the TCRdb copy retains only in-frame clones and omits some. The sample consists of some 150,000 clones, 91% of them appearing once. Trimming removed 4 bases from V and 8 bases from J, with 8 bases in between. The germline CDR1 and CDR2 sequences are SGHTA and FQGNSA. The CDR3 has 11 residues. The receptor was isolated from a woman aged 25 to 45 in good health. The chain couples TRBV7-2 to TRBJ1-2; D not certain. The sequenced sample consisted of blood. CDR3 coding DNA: TGTGCCAGCAGCTCCTTCTCAGGCTACACCTTC. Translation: CASSSFSGYTF. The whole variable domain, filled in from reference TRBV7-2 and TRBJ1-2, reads GAGVSQSPSNKVTEKGKDVELRCDPISGHTALYWYRQSLGQGLEFLIYFQGNSAPDKSGLPSDRFSAERTGGSVSTLTIQRTQQEDSAVYLCASSSFSGYTFGSGTRLTVV.